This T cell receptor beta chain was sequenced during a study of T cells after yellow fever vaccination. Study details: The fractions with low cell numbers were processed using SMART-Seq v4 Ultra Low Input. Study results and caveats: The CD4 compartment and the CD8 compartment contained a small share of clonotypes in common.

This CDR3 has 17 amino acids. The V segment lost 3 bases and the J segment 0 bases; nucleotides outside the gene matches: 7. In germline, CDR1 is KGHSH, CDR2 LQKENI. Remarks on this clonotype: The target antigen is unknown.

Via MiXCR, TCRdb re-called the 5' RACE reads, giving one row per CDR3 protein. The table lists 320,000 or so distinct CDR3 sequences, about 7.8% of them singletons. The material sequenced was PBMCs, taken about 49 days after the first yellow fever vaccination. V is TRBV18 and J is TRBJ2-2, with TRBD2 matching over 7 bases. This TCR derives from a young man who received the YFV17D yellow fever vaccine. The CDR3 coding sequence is TGTGCCAGCTCACCCACTACTAGCGCCGCGAACACCGGGGAGCTGTTTTTT. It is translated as CASSPTTSAANTGELFF.